One TCR beta chain is described in this entry. Its antigen is undetermined. TCRdb's copy holds only in-frame clones and misses some; the assay was immunoSEQ multiplex PCR. The repertoire has some 30,000 clones, about 76% of them found once; the top ten carry less than 20%. The sample belongs to a study of CD4 T cells in relation to SARS-CoV-2 and coronaviruses. Study context: ViraFEST: approximately eleven-day antigen culture of PBMCs, then TCR beta CDR3 sequencing. Controls used an HIV-1 Nef peptide pool or no peptide. Study findings and constraints: In around 67% of donors, memory CD4+ clonotypes crossrecognized SARS-CoV-2 and at least one common cold coronavirus spike.

Before the COVID-19 pandemic, during about 2011-2019, CD4+ T cells were taken from unexposed donors. CD4+ T cells were isolated from the cells after around 9 days of culture. Testing used SARS-CoV-2 S/N and four cold-coronavirus spikes on unexposed-donor CD4+ T cells, cells permitting. Sequenced sample: CD4+ T cells from PBMCs, cultured in vitro. This sequence was found in a human donor in good health.

The CDR3 loop reads CASSLAEPTDTQYF. The CDR3 DNA reads TGTGCCAGCAGCCTAGCGGAGCCCACAGATACGCAGTATTTT. The rearrangement uses TRBV9 and TRBJ2-3; TRBD2 aligns across 7 bases. This CDR3 is 14 amino acids long. CDR1 is SGDLS and CDR2 is YYNGEE in the germline V gene. V lost 4 bases, J lost 2 bases, and 4 bases stayed unmatched.